This note documents a single T cell receptor beta chain sequence. Its specificity is not known. This sample was included in a study of PD-1 blockade in classical Hodgkin lymphoma. Across the study: Nivolumab 3 mg/kg was given intravenously every 2 weeks.

With no exception, relapse followed autologous stem cell transplantation in all patients, and brentuximab vedotin exposure varied. Sequenced by immunoSEQ multiplex PCR; TCRdb stores in-frame clones only, minus some. Here the sample spans more than 90,000 clones, about 89% being singletons. The CDR3 extends over 14 amino acids. Germline V gene lookup returns CDR1 ENHRY and CDR2 SYGVKD. Trimming left V 4 bases short and J 1 base short, with 10 bases between. Study-wide results and limits: Significant TCR diversity gains by C4D1 occurred in CD4+ but not CD8+ cells. Underlying causes for the observed repertoire differences were not defined, possibly disease activity or prior therapy. At baseline, newly diagnosed patients reportedly showed less TCR diversity than healthy donors.

The clonotype was recovered from a human donor with classical Hodgkin lymphoma. The rearrangement links TRBV10-3 to TRBJ1-1; D gene ambiguous. This specimen consisted of peripheral blood mononuclear cells (PBMCs), obtained before the second cycle of nivolumab. The CDR3 DNA is TGTGCCATCAGTGGCAGGAACCAGAACACTGAAGCTTTCTTT. Its translation: CAISGRNQNTEAFF.